This T cell receptor beta chain stems from a study of response to subunit inactivated influenza vaccine. TCRdb reanalysed the RT-PCR reads using MiXCR and keeps one entry per CDR3 protein. The sample includes fewer than 800,000 distinct CDR3 sequences, about 15% of them seen just once. V lost 0 bases, J lost 8 bases, and 7 bases stayed unmatched. Germline CDR1 SGDLS, CDR2 YYNGEE. The CDR3 loop spans 15 amino acids. Study results and caveats: New T cells are recruited in small numbers by each seasonal influenza vaccination, according to the authors' suggestion.

This clonotype was counted only a few times. Antigen unknown. The clonotype originates from a man aged 50 or older who received an inactivated influenza vaccine. The rearrangement uses TRBV9 and TRBJ1-4, with 7 bases lining up with TRBD1. The sample consisted of PBMCs from blood, taken 11 to 12 days after vaccination. CDR3 coding DNA: TGTGCCAGCAGCGTAGCCCCAGGGGGAGGAGAAAAACTGTTTTTT. This gives the protein CASSVAPGGGEKLFF.